This T cell receptor (beta chain) was sequenced in a study of shared clonotypes between healthy human individuals. V shed 4 bases and J shed 3 bases, with 15 bases lying between them. The CDR3 runs to 15 residues. The germline CDR1 and CDR2 sequences are SGHRS and YFSETQ. The data were produced by immunoSEQ multiplex PCR, yet TCRdb's version contains in-frame clones alone and is incomplete. The data show roughly 2.5 million clones, around nine tenths seen once. The chain uses TRBV5-1 and TRBJ2-3, with D uncertain. This TCR derives from a man younger than 30 in good health. The sample consisted of naive CD4+ T cells sorted from blood. Subset reported: CD45RA+ positively selected. The CDR3 coding sequence is TGCGCCAGCAGCCCGGACCCTGTGGGGACAGATACGCAGTATTTT. This sequence encodes CASSPDPVGTDTQYF.